The source of this T cell receptor beta chain is a study of STAT5B mutations in CD4+ large granular lymphocyte leukemia (dated by TCRdb to 2021 to 2024). Regarding the research as a whole: Among the healthy controls, the CDR3 'QG' motif was associated with a particular HLA allele. TCRbeta repertoires of CD4+ T-cell large granular lymphocyte leukemia patients were compared with those of healthy blood donors. Flow cytometry performed on FACSCanto II or FACSVerse showed that the purified fractions had more than 95% purity among lymphocytes. General findings and caveats noted by the study authors: CD4-sorted patient repertoires appeared more clonal than healthy CD4+ repertoires, and this difference persisted after removing the putative leukemic clones. TRBV06-family usage was enriched among the top patient clones (8/27) compared with healthy controls (2/35). The data were not HLA-matched, and the relatively small sample size could explain the higher clonality seen in CD4+ compared with CD8+ T-LGLL. Main leukemic clonotypes were private to each patient, although 25% to 30% appeared at low frequency in other patients' non-leukemic repertoires.

CDR1 LNHDA and CDR2 SQIVND were looked up in the germline V gene (reference sequence). Counted from cysteine to phenylalanine, this CDR3 has 16 amino acids. The only DNA kept is the CDR3, 48 bases in frame from the first base. Trimming takes 1 base off V and 1 base off J; junction bases not matched to a gene: 3. Buffy coats from around 37 blood donors, supplied by the Finnish Red Cross blood service, were used as healthy controls. All TCR-sequenced material derived from peripheral blood: patient blood samples and healthy donor buffy coats. Peripheral blood mononuclear cells were isolated by Ficoll-Hypaque gradient centrifugation. CD4+ cells were purified magnetically from the buffy coats of healthy controls. Genomic DNA was extracted using the Gentra Puregene Cell and Tissue kit, and a Qubit 2.0 fluorometer was used to quantify it. Concerning this clone: Its antigen is currently not known. No clone much larger than this one lies a single base away; base qualities are absent.

The immunoSEQ assay at survey resolution was used to sequence TCRbeta rearrangements from genomic DNA. Regarding the original processing steps: In the TCR sequencing data, the lowest productive clonotype frequency that could be detected was 2.59 x 10-5. Only productive TCRbeta rearrangements, meaning sequences that were complete and in-frame, were kept for the analyses. Sample clonality was computed as Simpson clonality in the immunoSEQ Analyzer version 3.0. Clones were grouped by frequency into very rare, small, medium, large (1-20%) or hyperexpanded (>20%) categories. Generation probabilities were estimated with OLGA 1.2.3, V-gene circos plots were made with VDJtools, specificities were searched in VDJdb, and CDR3 motifs were identified with GLIPH. In TCRdb, the immuneACCESS table is reduced to in-frame sequences with V and J assigned. These tables do not hold every clone; where another copy was compared, an unresolved V gene accounts for under half, and the others remain unexplained. The DNA gave D and trimming, while V, J and clone size come from that table. This sample holds about 38,000 clones; approximately 72% were observed only once. Clones ranked in the top ten supply 0.55% of the sample.

The rearrangement combines TRBV19 with TRBJ2-5; TRBD2 matches 10 bases in the middle. The sequence came from a human donor in good health. Sequences were obtained from CD4+ T cells from blood buffy coats. DNA sequence: TGTGCCAGTAGTATAGGCCTAGCGGGGGCCCAAGAGACCCAGTACTTC. The resulting protein is CASSIGLAGAQETQYF.